These T cell receptor beta chains were read from a single sample in a study of T-cell memory formation after mild COVID-19. TCRdb processed the 5' RACE reads anew with MiXCR; each CDR3 protein has one entry. Here the sample spans 250,000 to 300,000 distinct CDR3 sequences, approximately 18% being singletons. Sample: PBMCs or a T cell subset sorted from them (not recorded which). Receptors were obtained from a man aged 18 to 29 who had mild COVID-19 (a few samples of this study predate the infection). Cell type and time point are not known. Each CDR3 is given with its conserved first and last residue. D genes are given only for firm matches. Size tells how often a clone was seen (once, few, many) or the class of an expanded clone, and some rows leave it out.

J: TRBJ1-2; D: TRBD1; V: TRBV6-5; length: 13; size: once; DNA: TGTGCCAGCAGTAACACAGGGGCCTATGGCTACACCTTC; CDR3: CASSNTGAYGYTF
J: TRBJ2-3; D: .; V: TRBV20-1; length: 15; size: few; DNA: TGCAGTGCTGCGGGGCGGGGGCTCAGCACAGATACGCAGTATTTT; CDR3: CSAAGRGLSTDTQYF
J: TRBJ1-3; D: .; V: TRBV4-3; length: 16; size: few; DNA: TGCGCCAGCAGCCACGGGCGATCGAACTCTGGAAACACCATATATTTT; CDR3: CASSHGRSNSGNTIYF
J: TRBJ1-2; D: .; V: TRBV5-4; length: 15; size: few; DNA: TGTGCCAGCAGCTTGGGTCCAGGGACCGACTATGGCTACACCTTC; CDR3: CASSLGPGTDYGYTF
J: TRBJ2-5; D: .; V: TRBV4-2; length: 11; size: .; DNA: TGTGCCAGCAGCCAGGAGAGAATTCAGTACTTC; CDR3: CASSQERIQYF
J: TRBJ1-1; D: .; V: TRBV20-1; length: 15; size: many; DNA: TGCAGTGCTAGAGTAGGTGGGGGGGTGAGCACTGAAGCTTTCTTT; CDR3: CSARVGGGVSTEAFF
J: TRBJ2-3; D: .; V: TRBV5-8; length: 17; size: .; DNA: TGTGCCAGCAGCTTGGTGATGGCCTTGAGGTACACAGATACGCAGTATTTT; CDR3: CASSLVMALRYTDTQYF
J: TRBJ2-5; D: .; V: TRBV7-3; length: 13; size: many; DNA: TGTGCCAGCGGTAGAGGGAATCAAGAGACCCAGTACTTC; CDR3: CASGRGNQETQYF
J: TRBJ2-3; D: .; V: TRBV7-2; length: 15; size: once; DNA: TGTGCCAGCAGCTTATGGGCTAGCAGAACAGATACGCAGTATTTT; CDR3: CASSLWASRTDTQYF
J: TRBJ2-1; D: TRBD2; V: TRBV19; length: 15; size: .; DNA: TGTGCCAGTAGCCGGCCGGGACTAGCGGGGAAAGAGCAGTTCTTC; CDR3: CASSRPGLAGKEQFF
J: TRBJ2-5; D: .; V: TRBV5-1; length: 14; size: few; DNA: TGCGCCAGCAGCTTCGGGACACTCCAAGAGACCCAGTACTTC; CDR3: CASSFGTLQETQYF
J: TRBJ1-6; D: .; V: TRBV27; length: 15; size: few; DNA: TGTGCCAGCAGCCCACGGACAACGACTGTATCACCCCTCCACTTT; CDR3: CASSPRTTTVSPLHF
J: TRBJ1-2; D: .; V: TRBV12-3/TRBV12-4; length: 14; size: .; DNA: TGTGCCAGCAGCCCCCAGGACTCAGTCTATGGCTACACCTTC; CDR3: CASSPQDSVYGYTF
J: TRBJ2-1; D: TRBD2; V: TRBV6-2/TRBV6-3; length: 17; size: .; DNA: TGTGCCAGCAGTTTGGTAGCGGGGGTGGCCGGAGAGAATGAGCAGTTCTTC; CDR3: CASSLVAGVAGENEQFF
J: TRBJ2-5; D: .; V: TRBV6-5; length: 14; size: few; DNA: TGTGCCAGCACCCCACCGGACGGCCAAGAGACCCAGTACTTC; CDR3: CASTPPDGQETQYF
J: TRBJ2-3; D: .; V: TRBV5-1; length: 14; size: few; DNA: TGCGCCAGCAGCTTGGGGGAGGCCACAGATACGCAGTATTTT; CDR3: CASSLGEATDTQYF